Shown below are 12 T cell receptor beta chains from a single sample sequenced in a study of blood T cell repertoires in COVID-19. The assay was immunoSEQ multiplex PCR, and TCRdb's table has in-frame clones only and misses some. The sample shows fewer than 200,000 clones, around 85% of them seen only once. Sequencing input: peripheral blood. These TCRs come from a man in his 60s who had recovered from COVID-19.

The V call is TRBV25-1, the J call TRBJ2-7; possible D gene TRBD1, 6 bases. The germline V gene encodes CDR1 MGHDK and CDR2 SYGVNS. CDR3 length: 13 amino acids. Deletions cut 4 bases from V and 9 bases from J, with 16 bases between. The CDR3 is CASSVQSGVRQYF. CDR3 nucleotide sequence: TGTGCCAGCAGTGTACAGTCAGGGGTGAGGCAGTACTTC.

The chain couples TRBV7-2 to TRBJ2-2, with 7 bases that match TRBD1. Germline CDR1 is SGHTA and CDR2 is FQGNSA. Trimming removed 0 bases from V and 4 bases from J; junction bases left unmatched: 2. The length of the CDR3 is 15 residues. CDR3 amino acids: CASSLASGGTGELFF. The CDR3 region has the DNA TGTGCCAGCAGCTTAGCTTCAGGGGGCACCGGGGAGCTGTTTTTT.

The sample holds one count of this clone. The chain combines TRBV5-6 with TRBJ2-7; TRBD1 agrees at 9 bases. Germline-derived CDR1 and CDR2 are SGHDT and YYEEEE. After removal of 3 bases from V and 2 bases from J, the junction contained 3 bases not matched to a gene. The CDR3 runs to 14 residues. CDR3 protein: CASSSGQGTYEQYF. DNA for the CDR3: TGTGCCAGCAGCTCGGGACAGGGAACCTACGAGCAGTACTTC.

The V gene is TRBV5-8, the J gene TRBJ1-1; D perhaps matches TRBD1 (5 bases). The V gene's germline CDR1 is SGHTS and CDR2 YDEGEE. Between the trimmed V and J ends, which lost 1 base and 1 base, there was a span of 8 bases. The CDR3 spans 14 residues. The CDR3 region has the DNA TGTGCCAGCAGCTTGTGGCAGGGGAACACTGAAGCTTTCTTT. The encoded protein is CASSLWQGNTEAFF.

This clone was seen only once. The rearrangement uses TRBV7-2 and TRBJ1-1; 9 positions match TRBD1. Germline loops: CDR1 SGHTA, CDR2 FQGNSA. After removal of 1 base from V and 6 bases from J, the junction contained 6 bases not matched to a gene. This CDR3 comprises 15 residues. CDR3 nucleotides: TGTGCCAGCAGCTTAGAGCCACAGGGGGCCTCTGAAGCTTTCTTT. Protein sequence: CASSLEPQGASEAFF.

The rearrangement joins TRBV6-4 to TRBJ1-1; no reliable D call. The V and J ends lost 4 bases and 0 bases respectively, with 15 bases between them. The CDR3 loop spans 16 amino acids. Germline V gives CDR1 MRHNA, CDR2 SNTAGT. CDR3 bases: TGTGCCAGCAGTGCGGTCCCCACCCCAATGAACACTGAAGCTTTCTTT. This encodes CASSAVPTPMNTEAFF.

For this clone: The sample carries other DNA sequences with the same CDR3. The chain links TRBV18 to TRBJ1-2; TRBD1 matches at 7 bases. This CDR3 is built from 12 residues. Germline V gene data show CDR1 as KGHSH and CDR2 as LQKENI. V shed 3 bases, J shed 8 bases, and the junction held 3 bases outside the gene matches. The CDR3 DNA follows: TGTGCCAGCTCACCTCAGGGGGGCGGCTACACCTTC. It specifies CASSPQGGGYTF. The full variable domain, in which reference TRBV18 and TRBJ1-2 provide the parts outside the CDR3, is NAGVMQNPRHLVRRRGQEARLRCSPMKGHSHVYWYRQLPEEGLKFMVYLQKENIIDESGMPKERFSAEFPKEGPSILRIQQVVRGDSAAYFCASSPQGGGYTFGSGTRLTVV.

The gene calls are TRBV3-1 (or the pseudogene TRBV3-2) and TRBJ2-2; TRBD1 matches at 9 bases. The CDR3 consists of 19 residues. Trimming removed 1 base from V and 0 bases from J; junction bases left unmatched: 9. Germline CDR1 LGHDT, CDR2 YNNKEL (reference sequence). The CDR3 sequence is CASSQVIWGQGANTGELFF. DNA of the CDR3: TGTGCCAGCAGCCAAGTAATCTGGGGACAGGGCGCGAACACCGGGGAGCTGTTTTTT.

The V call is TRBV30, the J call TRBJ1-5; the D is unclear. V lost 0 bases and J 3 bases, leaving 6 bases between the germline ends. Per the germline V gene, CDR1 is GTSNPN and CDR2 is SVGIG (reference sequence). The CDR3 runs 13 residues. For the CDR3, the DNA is TGTGCCTGGAGTGTCGGAGACAATCAGCCCCAGCATTTT. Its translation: CAWSVGDNQPQHF.

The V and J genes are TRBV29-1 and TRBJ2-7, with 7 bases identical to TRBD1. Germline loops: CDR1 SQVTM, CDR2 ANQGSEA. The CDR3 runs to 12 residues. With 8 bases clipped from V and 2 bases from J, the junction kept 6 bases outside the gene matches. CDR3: CSITTGPYEQYF. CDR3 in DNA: TGCAGCATAACGACAGGGCCCTACGAGCAGTACTTC.

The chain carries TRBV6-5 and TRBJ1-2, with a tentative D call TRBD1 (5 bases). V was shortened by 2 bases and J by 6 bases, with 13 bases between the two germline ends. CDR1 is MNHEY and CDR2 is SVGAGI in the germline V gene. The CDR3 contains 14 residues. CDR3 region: CASSYNAGSNGYTF. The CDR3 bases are TGTGCCAGCAGTTACAACGCAGGGTCCAATGGCTACACCTTC.

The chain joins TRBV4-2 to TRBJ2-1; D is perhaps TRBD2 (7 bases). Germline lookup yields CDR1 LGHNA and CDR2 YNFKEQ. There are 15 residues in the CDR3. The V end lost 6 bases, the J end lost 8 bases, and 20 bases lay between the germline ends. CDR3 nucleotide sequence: TGTGCCAGCAGTTCCCCGGGGGGCCGTGAGGATGAGCAGTTCTTC. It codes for CASSSPGGREDEQFF.